These 17 T cell receptor beta chains came from one sample sequenced in a study of CD8 T cell repertoires and HIV-1 epitope variants. Their recognized antigens are unknown. Profiling relied on immunoSEQ multiplex PCR, and the TCRdb table lists in-frame clones only, not all of them. There are 5,500 to 7,000 clones in the sample; about 60% occur only once, and approximately 40% lies in the top ten. The specimen sequenced was cultured CD8+ T cells derived from PBMCs. Every receptor here comes from a male donor with HIV.

V usage is TRBV1 and J usage is TRBJ2-5. TRBV1 is labeled a pseudogene. The CDR3 is 15 amino acids. CDR3 nucleotide sequence: TGCACCAGCAGCCAACCCGGGCCGGTGGAAGAGACCCAGTACTTC. Its protein is CTSSQPGPVEETQYF.

V is TRBV5-8 and J is TRBJ1-2; D gene unclear. The germline V gene encodes CDR1 SGHTS and CDR2 YDEGEE. V gave up 4 bases and J gave up 3 bases, with 19 bases separating them. CDR3 length equals 16 residues. CDR3 bases: TGTGCCAGCAGCCCTTGGCCGGTAGAATTGGACTATGGCTACACCTTC. Translating gives CASSPWPVELDYGYTF.

The V gene is TRBV7-8, the J gene TRBJ2-3; TRBD1 aligns across 7 bases. The CDR3 extends over 16 amino acids. Germline loops: CDR1 SGHVS, CDR2 FQNEAQ. V was clipped by 5 bases and J by 3 bases; unmatched bases: 11. The CDR3 loop is CASSPRQGPHTDTQYF. For the CDR3, the DNA is TGTGCCAGCAGCCCCAGACAGGGCCCCCATACAGATACGCAGTATTTT.

The table lists this clone with a few counts. The chain carries TRBV7-8 and TRBJ1-5; TRBD1 is a possible D gene (6 bases). The ends were cut back, 1 base at V and 7 bases at J, with 11 bases in the middle. The CDR3 covers 14 residues. CDR1 is SGHVS and CDR2 is FQNEAQ in the germline V gene. DNA for the CDR3: TGTGCCAGCAGCTTAGAGGGGGGTTCCCAGCCCCAGCATTTT. Translating it yields CASSLEGGSQPQHF. The variable domain in full, with the rest retrieved from reference TRBV7-8 and TRBJ1-5, is GAGVSQSPRYKVAKRGQDVALRCDPISGHVSLFWYQQALGQGPEFLTYFQNEAQLDKSGLPSDRFFAERPEGSVSTLKIQRTQQEDSAVYLCASSLEGGSQPQHFGDGTRLSIL.

The genes are TRBV7-9 and TRBJ2-5; TRBD2 matches at 8 bases. The J segment lost 2 bases and the V segment lost 5 bases, leaving 7 bases of the junction unmatched. The CDR3 spans 15 residues. Looked up from germline, CDR1 is SEHNR and CDR2 is FQNEAQ (reference sequence). The CDR3 region has the DNA TGTGCCAGCAGCCCCGCCCCTAGCGGGCAAGAGACCCAGTACTTC. It translates to CASSPAPSGQETQYF. The complete variable domain, with remaining parts taken from reference TRBV7-9 and TRBJ2-5, reads DTGVSQNPRHKITKRGQNVTFRCDPISEHNRLYWYRQTLGQGPEFLTYFQNEAQLEKSRLLSDRFSAERPKGSFSTLEIQRTEQGDSAMYLCASSPAPSGQETQYFGPGTRLLVL.

The V gene is TRBV11-3, the J gene TRBJ2-2; 7 bases align to TRBD1. J gave up 3 bases and V 5 bases, and 9 bases lay outside the gene matches. The CDR3 has 16 amino acids. From germline, CDR1 is SGHNT and CDR2 YENEEA. CDR3 nucleotide sequence: TGTGCCAGCAGCAGCTTAAAGGGACAGTACACCGGGGAGCTGTTTTTT. Translating gives CASSSLKGQYTGELFF.

This chain uses TRBV19 with TRBJ2-5, with 8 bases identical to TRBD1. The ends lost 10 bases at V and 3 bases at J; junction bases unmatched: 4. Germline lookup yields CDR1 LNHDA and CDR2 SQIVND (reference sequence). The CDR3 is 12 amino acids. The CDR3 nucleotides read TGTGCCACCCAGGACAGGGAAGAGACCCAGTACTTC. Protein sequence: CATQDREETQYF. The complete variable domain, with remaining parts taken from reference TRBV19 and TRBJ2-5, reads DGGITQSPKYLFRKEGQNVTLSCEQNLNHDAMYWYRQDPGQGLRLIYYSQIVNDFQKGDIAEGYSVSREKKESFPLTVTSAQKNPTAFYLCATQDREETQYFGPGTRLLVL.

The chain carries TRBV5-4 and TRBJ2-7; 8 nucleotides match TRBD1. Germline V gives CDR1 SGHNT, CDR2 YYREEE (reference sequence). The junction had 6 bases not matched to a gene; V was cut back by 4 bases and J by 6 bases. CDR3 length: 13 residues. Written as DNA, the CDR3 is TGTGCCAGCAGCCTAACAGGGGGAGGCGAGCAGTACTTC. Amino acids: CASSLTGGGEQYF.

V gene TRBV2 combines with J gene TRBJ2-3, with a possible D match to TRBD1 (5 bases). V was trimmed by 6 bases and J by 4 bases, leaving 11 bases between them. The CDR3 spans 13 residues. CDR1 SNHLY and CDR2 FYNNEI come from the germline V gene. Here the CDR3 reads CASRLLGADTQYF. The CDR3 DNA reads as TGTGCCAGCAGACTCTTAGGGGCAGATACGCAGTATTTT.

The V gene is TRBV6-5, the J gene TRBJ2-3; 12 bases match TRBD2. Per germline, CDR1 MNHEY and CDR2 SVGAGI. The CDR3 extends over 16 amino acids. J gave up 3 bases and V 0 bases, and 1 base lay outside the gene matches. The DNA of the CDR3 is TGTGCCAGCAGTTACTCGACTAGCGGGAGTACAGATACGCAGTATTTT. Its protein is CASSYSTSGSTDTQYF.

The gene calls are TRBV7-8 and TRBJ1-2; D is possibly TRBD1 (6 bases). CDR3 size: 17 residues. The ends were cut back, 3 bases at V and 4 bases at J, with 21 bases in the middle. Germline V lookup: CDR1 SGHVS, CDR2 FQNEAQ. The CDR3: CASSLRGVPPFGYGYTF. In DNA, the CDR3 is TGTGCCAGCAGCTTGAGGGGGGTCCCCCCTTTCGGCTATGGCTACACCTTC.

The chain recombines TRBV11-2 with TRBJ1-2; a possible D gene is TRBD1 (5 bases). Trimming took 5 bases from V and 8 from J, leaving 15 bases between them. CDR1 and CDR2 (germline): SGHAT, FQNNGV. This CDR3 comprises 13 residues. The DNA for the CDR3 is TGTGCCAGCAGCCCCCCCCGGGACGGGGGCTACACCTTC. It specifies CASSPPRDGGYTF. Drawing the rest from reference TRBV11-2 and TRBJ1-2, the complete variable domain is EAGVAQSPRYKIIEKRQSVAFWCNPISGHATLYWYQQILGQGPKLLIQFQNNGVVDDSQLPKDRFSAERLKGVDSTLKIQPAKLEDSAVYLCASSPPRDGGYTFGSGTRLTVV.

In its sample, this clone was seen a few times. The rearrangement links TRBV10-2 to TRBJ1-6; TRBD1 agrees at 8 bases. Germline values: CDR1 WSHSY, CDR2 SAAADI. This CDR3 comprises 14 residues. The V and J ends lost 2 bases and 9 bases, in that order; junction bases with no gene match: 3. CDR3 region: CASSEDRGASPLHF. The CDR3 coding sequence is TGCGCCAGCAGTGAGGACAGGGGAGCTTCACCCCTCCACTTT.

The chain employs TRBV30 and TRBJ2-1, with a possible D match to TRBD2 (5 bases). In germline, CDR1 is GTSNPN, CDR2 SVGIG (reference sequence). The CDR3 totals 14 residues. Trimming pared 3 bases from V and 7 bases from J, leaving 16 bases between. The CDR3 DNA sequence: TGTGCCTGGAGGGAACCCCATTCGGGGAATGAGCAGTTCTTC. Amino acid sequence: CAWREPHSGNEQFF.

The chain is built from TRBV28 and TRBJ2-2, with 10 bases matching TRBD2. Trimming at V came to 10 bases and at J to 3 bases, leaving 17 bases not matched to a gene. Germline V gene data show CDR1 as MDHEN and CDR2 as SYDVKM. The CDR3 loop spans 18 amino acids. The CDR3 is CATSGLAGETDHTGELFF. The CDR3 DNA sequence: TGTGCCACCTCTGGGCTAGCGGGGGAGACAGACCACACCGGGGAGCTGTTTTTT.

This chain uses TRBV27 with TRBJ2-5, with 7 bases lining up with TRBD2. Matching the DNA end better, TRBJ2-7 makes the J call doubtful. The germline V gene encodes CDR1 MNHEY and CDR2 SMNVEV (reference sequence). This CDR3 contains 15 residues. The DNA for the CDR3 is TGTGCCAGCAGTTTATCGGGCGGGAGCGGCGACGAGCAGTACTTC. Translated, it gives CASSLSGGSGDEQYF.

This chain connects TRBV7-9 to TRBJ2-7; D unclear. The CDR3 spans 14 residues. Between the trimmed V and J ends, which lost 5 bases and 1 base, there was a span of 12 bases. From germline, CDR1 is SEHNR and CDR2 FQNEAQ (reference sequence). The CDR3 DNA reads TGTGCCAGCAGCCCGTTTACCCCTTCCTACGAGCAGTACTTC. It is translated as CASSPFTPSYEQYF. Based on the CDR3 plus reference TRBV7-9 and TRBJ2-7, the full variable domain is DTGVSQNPRHKITKRGQNVTFRCDPISEHNRLYWYRQTLGQGPEFLTYFQNEAQLEKSRLLSDRFSAERPKGSFSTLEIQRTEQGDSAMYLCASSPFTPSYEQYFGPGTRLTVT.